This T cell receptor (beta chain) was recorded in a study of T cell responses to AZD1222 COVID-19 vaccine. Study results and caveats: Repertoire samples came only from after the peak T cell response. Across the whole spike, CD4 TCRs peaked at regions 160-218 and 743-854. Variant regions that are unmutated are reportedly the target of nearly half of spike-specific TCRs. Mostly white British, mostly female donors; authors suggested clonal diversity may be underestimated.

Profiled with immunoSEQ multiplex PCR; TCRdb holds only in-frame clones, not every one. Here the sample spans some 60,000 clones, around three quarters being singletons. A word on this clone: Its antigen is unknown.

The receptor was derived from an adult who received the AZD1222 COVID-19 vaccine. This material consisted of peripheral blood, taken 28 days after the second AZD1222 dose.

The CDR3 DNA sequence: TGTGCCATCAGTGAGTCGGAGCGGGGGGGAAAATACAATGAGCAGTTCTTC. It translates to CAISESERGGKYNEQFF. This chain links TRBV10-3 with TRBJ2-1; 10 bases fit TRBD2. The CDR3 runs to 17 residues. Germline loops: CDR1 ENHRY, CDR2 SYGVKD. J was trimmed by 4 bases and V by 0 bases; bases with no gene match: 6.